This T cell receptor (beta chain) was identified in a study of Ad26.COV2.S vaccination and SARS-CoV-2 variants. Study context: The authors gave Ad26.COV2.S intramuscularly, either once or twice 56 days apart.

The assay was immunoSEQ multiplex PCR, and TCRdb's table has in-frame clones only and misses some. The sample has roughly 500,000 clones; around nine tenths are singletons. Treatment here: roughly 18 received Ad26.COV2.S at low or high dose, single or two shots; about 5 received placebo; per-sample allocation not given. Collection of the samples took place on day 63 after the first injection of vaccine or placebo. CDR3 length: 15 amino acids. Germline V gene data show CDR1 as MNHNY and CDR2 as SVGAGI (reference sequence). The ends lost 7 bases at V and 0 bases at J; junction bases unmatched: 3. This receptor was taken from a person aged 18-60 years who received the Ad26.COV2.S COVID-19 vaccine or a placebo. The rearrangement uses TRBV6-6 and TRBJ2-1; 10 bases map to TRBD2. The sequenced sample was peripheral blood, obtained in a trial of Ad26.COV2.S vaccine versus placebo. The CDR3 here is CASIPSGSSYNEQFF. The CDR3 nucleotides are TGTGCCAGCATCCCTAGCGGGAGCTCCTACAATGAGCAGTTCTTC.